This T cell receptor beta chain was sequenced during a study of T cell changes during pregnancy in multiple sclerosis. Generated by immunoSEQ multiplex PCR, the TCRdb table keeps only in-frame clones and is missing some. The sample consists of under 45,000 clones, roughly 84% of them appearing once. CDR3 length equals 14 residues. Germline CDR1 and CDR2: LNHDA and SQIVND (reference sequence). Trimming left V 7 bases short and J 4 bases short, with 16 bases between. Source: CD8+ T cells from peripheral blood mononuclear cells, taken in the first trimester of pregnancy. The TCR originated in a female donor with multiple sclerosis, enrolled in a pregnancy study. The chain couples TRBV19 to TRBJ2-5; D may be TRBD1 (5 bases). The CDR3 DNA sequence: TGTGCCAGTACCGACAGTCCCCGAGGAGAGACCCAGTACTTC. This codes for CASTDSPRGETQYF.